The clone carrying this TCR beta chain was seen many times. The library was built from about 370 ng RNA with molecular barcoded adaptors for alpha/delta and beta/gamma chains. TCRdb fed the reads into MiXCR, producing one record per CDR3 protein. Among some 50,000 distinct CDR3 sequences, less than 20% were seen once, and the ten largest hold 30% to 45%. The sample comes from a study of read filtering for tumor transcriptome and immune sequencing. The overall study: DNase treatment preceded whole-transcriptome library preparation.

V gave up 4 bases and J gave up 0 bases, with 14 bases separating them. This CDR3 region has 16 residues. In germline, CDR1 is SGHRS, CDR2 YFSETQ. The chain couples TRBV5-1 to TRBJ2-1; weak D call: TRBD2 (5 bases). What was sequenced was a population of CD138-negative cells sorted from bone marrow. The receptor's source is a donor at least 40 years old with multiple myeloma. The chain's CDR3 is CASSPGRGSSYNEQFF. The CDR3 coding sequence is TGCGCCAGCAGCCCCGGACGGGGTAGCTCCTACAATGAGCAGTTCTTC.